The following is a T cell receptor beta chain sequence with its context. This entry comes from a study of T cell responses to AZD1222 COVID-19 vaccine. The V end was cut by 4 bases, the J end by 6 bases, with 10 bases between. Per germline, CDR1 SNHLY and CDR2 FYNNEI. CDR3 length: 13 residues. Some clones are missing from TCRdb's copy, which holds only in-frame ones; the method was immunoSEQ multiplex PCR. The data hold about 130,000 clones, with approximately 90% observed a single time. This chain uses TRBV2 with TRBJ1-5, with D possibly matching TRBD1 (5 bases). Sequenced here: peripheral blood, sampled 28 days after the second AZD1222 dose. The sequence came from an adult who received the AZD1222 COVID-19 vaccine. CDR3 protein: CASSAQGTQPQHF. CDR3 sequence (DNA): TGTGCCAGCAGTGCACAAGGGACTCAGCCCCAGCATTTT.